The T cell receptor beta chain under discussion was sequenced for a study of response to subunit inactivated influenza vaccine. Germline V gene data show CDR1 as SGHTA and CDR2 as FQGNSA. The CDR3 covers 15 residues. J lost 0 bases, V lost 5 bases, and 4 bases had no gene match. This clonotype occurred a few times. The antigen is unknown. The study, taken as a whole, reports: Researchers suggested that each seasonal influenza vaccination recruits few new T cells.

TCRdb itself ran the RT-PCR reads through MiXCR, one entry per CDR3 protein. This table has approximately 730,000 distinct CDR3 sequences, about 15% appearing once. The J gene is TRBJ2-1, the V gene TRBV7-2; the match to TRBD1 covers 7 bases. This clonotype was sampled from a man aged 50-59 years who received an inactivated influenza vaccine. The sample was PBMCs from blood, taken 14 days before vaccination. The CDR3 spells CASSINRGSYNEQFF. Written as DNA, the CDR3 is TGTGCCAGCAGCATAAACAGGGGCTCCTACAATGAGCAGTTCTTC. The full variable domain, with the rest looked up from reference TRBV7-2 and TRBJ2-1, is GAGVSQSPSNKVTEKGKDVELRCDPISGHTALYWYRQSLGQGLEFLIYFQGNSAPDKSGLPSDRFSAERTGGSVSTLTIQRTQQEDSAVYLCASSINRGSYNEQFFGPGTRLTVL.